This TCR beta chain was sequenced for a study of blood T cells in healthy people across ages. Sample-barcoded 5' priming and a J-beta primer mix drove a second PCR of about 6 to 12 cycles. Via MiXCR, TCRdb re-called the 5' RACE reads, giving one row per CDR3 protein. The repertoire holds 650,000 to 1,000,000 distinct CDR3 sequences, with about 36% as singletons. Trimming removed 2 bases from V and 7 bases from J; junction bases left unmatched: 9. This CDR3 is 15 amino acids long. The chain has TRBV12-3 or TRBV12-4 and TRBJ2-7, with 9 bases lining up with TRBD2. This clonotype was sampled from a man between 18 and 29 years old in good health. Sequenced input: blood. CDR3 DNA sequence: TGTGCCAGCAGTTTAAGCGGGGGGATTCTCAATGAGCAGTACTTC. Its translation is CASSLSGGILNEQYF.